The source of this TCR beta chain is a study of T cells in Graves' hyperthyroidism and ophthalmopathy. Authors of the study amplified TCR beta CDR3 regions from RNA transcripts. The TCR CDR3 was amplified in a first-round RT-PCR using the HTBI primer set. TCRdb ran MiXCR on the multiplex PCR reads and lists one entry per CDR3 protein. Counted here are 550,000 to 800,000 distinct CDR3 sequences, approximately 16% occurring once; the ten biggest clones make up around 7.7%. Only a few counts were recorded for this clonotype. One end of the junction is discordant with germline, which a read error may explain. CDR3 length equals 14 residues. Germline assignment: CDR1 MNHEY and CDR2 SMNVEV (reference sequence).

This sequence joins TRBV27 and TRBJ1-1, with no clear D. The sequenced sample was blood. This clonotype was sampled from a man between 18 and 35 years old with Graves' hyperthyroidism. The CDR3 here is CASSPSGFNTETFF. The CDR3 region has the DNA TGTGCCAGCAGTCCGTCGGGGTTTAACACTGAAACTTTCTTT.